This T cell receptor beta chain was observed in a study of blood T cell repertoires in COVID-19. Some clones are missing from TCRdb's copy, which holds only in-frame ones; the method was immunoSEQ multiplex PCR. Of 100,000 to 150,000 clones in the sample, approximately 74% were seen once. V lost 2 bases, J lost 5 bases, and 5 bases stayed unmatched. The CDR3 sequence is 15 residues long. Germline V gene lookup returns CDR1 SGHRS and CDR2 YFSETQ. Sequencing was performed on peripheral blood. This sequence originates from a man in his fifties or sixties with acute or convalescent COVID-19. V is TRBV5-1 and J is TRBJ2-2; 8 bases are a match to TRBD2. CDR3 sequence: CASSLAGAKTGELFF. The CDR3 DNA is TGCGCCAGCAGCTTAGCGGGAGCTAAAACCGGGGAGCTGTTTTTT. The variable domain in full, completed from reference TRBV5-1 and TRBJ2-2, reads KAGVTQTPRYLIKTRGQQVTLSCSPISGHRSVSWYQQTPGQGLQFLFEYFSETQRNKGNFPGRFSGRQFSNSRSEMNVSTLELGDSALYLCASSLAGAKTGELFFGEGSRLTVL.